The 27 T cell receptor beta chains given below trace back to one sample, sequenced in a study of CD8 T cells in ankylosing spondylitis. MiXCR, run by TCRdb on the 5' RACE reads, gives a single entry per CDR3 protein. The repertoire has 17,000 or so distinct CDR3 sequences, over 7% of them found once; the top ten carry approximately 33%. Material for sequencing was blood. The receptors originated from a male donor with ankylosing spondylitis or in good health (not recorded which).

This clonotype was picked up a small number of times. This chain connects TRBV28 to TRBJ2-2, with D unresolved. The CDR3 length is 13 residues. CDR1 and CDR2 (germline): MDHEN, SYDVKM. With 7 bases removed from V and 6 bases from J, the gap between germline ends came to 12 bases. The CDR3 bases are TGTGCCAGCATACCCTCCCCTCCCGGGGAGCTGTTTTTT. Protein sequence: CASIPSPPGELFF.

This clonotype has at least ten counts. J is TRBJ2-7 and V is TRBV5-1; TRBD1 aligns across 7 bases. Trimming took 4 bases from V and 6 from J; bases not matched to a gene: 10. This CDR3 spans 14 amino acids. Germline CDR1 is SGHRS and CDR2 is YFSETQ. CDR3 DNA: TGCGCCAGCAGCAGAACAGGGGTTCCGGGCGAGCAGTACTTC. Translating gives CASSRTGVPGEQYF.

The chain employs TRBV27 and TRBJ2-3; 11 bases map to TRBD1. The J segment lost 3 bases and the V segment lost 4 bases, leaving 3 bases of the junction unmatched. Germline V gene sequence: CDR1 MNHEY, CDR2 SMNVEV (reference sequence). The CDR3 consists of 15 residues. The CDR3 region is CASSSRDRGTDTQYF. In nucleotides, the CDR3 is TGTGCCAGCAGTTCCCGGGACAGGGGGACAGATACGCAGTATTTT.

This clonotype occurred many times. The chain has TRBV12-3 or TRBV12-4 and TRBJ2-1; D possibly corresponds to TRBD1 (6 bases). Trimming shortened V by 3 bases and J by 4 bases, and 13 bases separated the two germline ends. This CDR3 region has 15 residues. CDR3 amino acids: CASSLELGAYNEQFF. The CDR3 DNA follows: TGTGCCAGCAGTTTGGAGCTGGGGGCTTACAATGAGCAGTTCTTC.

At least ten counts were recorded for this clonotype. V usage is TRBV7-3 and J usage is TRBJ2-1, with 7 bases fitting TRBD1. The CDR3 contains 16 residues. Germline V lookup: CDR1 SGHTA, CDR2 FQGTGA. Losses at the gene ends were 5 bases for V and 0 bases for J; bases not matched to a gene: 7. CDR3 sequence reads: CASSPFTGASYNEQFF. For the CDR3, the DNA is TGTGCCAGCAGCCCGTTTACAGGGGCCTCCTACAATGAGCAGTTCTTC. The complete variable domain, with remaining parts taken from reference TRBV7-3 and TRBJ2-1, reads GAGVSQTPSNKVTEKGKYVELRCDPISGHTALYWYRQSLGQGPEFLIYFQGTGAADDSGLPNDRFFAVRPEGSVSTLKIQRTERGDSAVYLCASSPFTGASYNEQFFGPGTRLTVL.

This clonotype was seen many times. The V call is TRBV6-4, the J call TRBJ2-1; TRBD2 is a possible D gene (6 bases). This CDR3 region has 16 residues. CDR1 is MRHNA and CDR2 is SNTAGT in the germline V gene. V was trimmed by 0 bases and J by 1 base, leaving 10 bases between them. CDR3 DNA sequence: TGTGCCAGCAGTGACTCGGGGACTGCATCCTACAATGAGCAGTTCTTC. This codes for CASSDSGTASYNEQFF.

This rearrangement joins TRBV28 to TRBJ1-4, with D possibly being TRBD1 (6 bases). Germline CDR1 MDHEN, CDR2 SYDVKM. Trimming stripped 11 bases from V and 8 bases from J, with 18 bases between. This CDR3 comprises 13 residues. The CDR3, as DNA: TGTGCCGGCTCACAGGGAGGGGACGAAAAACTGTTTTTT. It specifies CAGSQGGDEKLFF.

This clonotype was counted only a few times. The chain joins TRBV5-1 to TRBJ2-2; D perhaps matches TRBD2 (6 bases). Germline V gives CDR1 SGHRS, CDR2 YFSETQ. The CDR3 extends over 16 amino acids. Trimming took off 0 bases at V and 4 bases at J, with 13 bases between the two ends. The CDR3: CASSLELAGATGELFF. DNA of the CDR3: TGCGCCAGCAGCTTGGAACTAGCTGGGGCCACCGGGGAGCTGTTTTTT.

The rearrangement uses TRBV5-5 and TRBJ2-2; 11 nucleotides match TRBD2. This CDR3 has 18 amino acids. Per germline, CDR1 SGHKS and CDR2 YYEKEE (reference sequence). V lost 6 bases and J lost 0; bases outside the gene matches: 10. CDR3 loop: CASTLGLAGGPNTGELFF. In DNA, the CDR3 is TGTGCCAGCACCCTAGGTCTAGCGGGGGGCCCGAACACCGGGGAGCTGTTTTTT.

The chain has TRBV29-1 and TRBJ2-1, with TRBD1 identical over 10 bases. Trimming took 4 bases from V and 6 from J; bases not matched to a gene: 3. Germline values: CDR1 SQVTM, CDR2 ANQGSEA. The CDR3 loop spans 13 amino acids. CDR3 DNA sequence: TGCAGCGTTGCTCGGACAGGGGGCAATGAGCAGTTCTTC. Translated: CSVARTGGNEQFF.

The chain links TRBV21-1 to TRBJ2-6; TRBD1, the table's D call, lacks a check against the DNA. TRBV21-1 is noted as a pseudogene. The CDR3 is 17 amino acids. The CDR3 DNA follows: TGTGCCAGCAGCATACCGGGACAGGTTTCTGGGGCCAACGTCCTGACTTTC. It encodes CASSIPGQVSGANVLTF.

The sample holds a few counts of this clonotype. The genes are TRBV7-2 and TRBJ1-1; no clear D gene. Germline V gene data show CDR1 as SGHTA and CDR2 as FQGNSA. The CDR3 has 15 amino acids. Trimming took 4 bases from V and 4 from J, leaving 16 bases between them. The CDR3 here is CASSSSGPEGTEAFF. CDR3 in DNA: TGTGCCAGCAGCTCCAGTGGGCCAGAGGGCACTGAAGCTTTCTTT.

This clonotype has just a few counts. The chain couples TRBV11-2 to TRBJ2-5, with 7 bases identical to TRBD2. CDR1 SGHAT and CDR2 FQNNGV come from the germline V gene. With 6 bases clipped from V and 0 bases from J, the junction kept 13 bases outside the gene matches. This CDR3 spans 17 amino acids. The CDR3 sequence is CASSRLSQLADQETQYF. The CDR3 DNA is TGTGCCAGCAGTCGTCTCAGCCAGCTAGCGGACCAAGAGACCCAGTACTTC.

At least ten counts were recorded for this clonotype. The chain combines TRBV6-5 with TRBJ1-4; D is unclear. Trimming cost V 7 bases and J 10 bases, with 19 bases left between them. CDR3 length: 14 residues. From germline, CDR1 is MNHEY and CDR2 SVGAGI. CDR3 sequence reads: CASTPLARSGKLFF. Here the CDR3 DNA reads TGTGCCAGCACCCCTCTTGCTCGGAGTGGAAAACTGTTTTTT.

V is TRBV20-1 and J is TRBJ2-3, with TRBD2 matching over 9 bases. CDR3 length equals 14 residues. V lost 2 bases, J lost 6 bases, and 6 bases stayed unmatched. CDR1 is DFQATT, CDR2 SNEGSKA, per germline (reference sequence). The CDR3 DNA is TGCAGTGCTAGAACTAGCGGGTGGGCTGATACGCAGTATTTT. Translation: CSARTSGWADTQYF.

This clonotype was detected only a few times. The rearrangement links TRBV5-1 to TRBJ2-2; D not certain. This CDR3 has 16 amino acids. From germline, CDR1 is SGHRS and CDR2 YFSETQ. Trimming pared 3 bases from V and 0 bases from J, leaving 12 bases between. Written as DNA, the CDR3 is TGCGCCAGCAGCTCAACCTATACTGCGAACACCGGGGAGCTGTTTTTT. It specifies CASSSTYTANTGELFF. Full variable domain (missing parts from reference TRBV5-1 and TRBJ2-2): KAGVTQTPRYLIKTRGQQVTLSCSPISGHRSVSWYQQTPGQGLQFLFEYFSETQRNKGNFPGRFSGRQFSNSRSEMNVSTLELGDSALYLCASSSTYTANTGELFFGEGSRLTVL.

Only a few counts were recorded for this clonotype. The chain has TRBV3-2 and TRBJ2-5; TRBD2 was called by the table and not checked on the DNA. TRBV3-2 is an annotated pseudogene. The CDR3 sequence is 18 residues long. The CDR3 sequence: CASSQDCGTSEGKETQYF. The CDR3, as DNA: TGTGCCAGCAGCCAAGATTGTGGAACGTCGGAGGGTAAAGAGACCCAGTACTTC.

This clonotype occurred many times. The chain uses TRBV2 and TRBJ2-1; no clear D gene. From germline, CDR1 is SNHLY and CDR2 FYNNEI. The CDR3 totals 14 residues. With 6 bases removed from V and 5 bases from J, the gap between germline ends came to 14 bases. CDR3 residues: CASRGSTNNNEQFF. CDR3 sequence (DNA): TGTGCCAGCAGGGGGTCGACCAACAACAATGAGCAGTTCTTC. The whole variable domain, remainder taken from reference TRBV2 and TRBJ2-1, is EPEVTQTPSHQVTQMGQEVILRCVPISNHLYFYWYRQILGQKVEFLVSFYNNEISEKSEIFDDQFSVERPDGSNFTLKIRSTKLEDSAMYFCASRGSTNNNEQFFGPGTRLTVL.

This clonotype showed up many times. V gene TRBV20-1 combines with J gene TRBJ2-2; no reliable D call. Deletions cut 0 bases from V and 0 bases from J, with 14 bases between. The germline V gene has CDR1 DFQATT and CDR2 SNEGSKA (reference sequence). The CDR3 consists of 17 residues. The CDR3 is CSARDPRQTANTGELFF. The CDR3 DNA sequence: TGCAGTGCTAGAGATCCGCGGCAGACCGCGAACACCGGGGAGCTGTTTTTT.

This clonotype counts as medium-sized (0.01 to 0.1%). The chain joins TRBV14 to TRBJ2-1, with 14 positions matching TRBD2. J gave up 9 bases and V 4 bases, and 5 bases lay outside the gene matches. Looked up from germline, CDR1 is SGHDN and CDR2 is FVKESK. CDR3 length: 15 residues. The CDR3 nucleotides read TGTGCCAGCAGCCTAGCGGGACTAGCGGGAGTTGAGCAGTTCTTC. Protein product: CASSLAGLAGVEQFF.

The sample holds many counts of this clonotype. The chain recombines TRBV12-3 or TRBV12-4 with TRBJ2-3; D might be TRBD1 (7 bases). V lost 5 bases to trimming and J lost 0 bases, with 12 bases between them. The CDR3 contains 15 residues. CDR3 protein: CASSPQGGSTDTQYF. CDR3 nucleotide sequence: TGTGCCAGCAGTCCCCAGGGGGGAAGCACAGATACGCAGTATTTT.

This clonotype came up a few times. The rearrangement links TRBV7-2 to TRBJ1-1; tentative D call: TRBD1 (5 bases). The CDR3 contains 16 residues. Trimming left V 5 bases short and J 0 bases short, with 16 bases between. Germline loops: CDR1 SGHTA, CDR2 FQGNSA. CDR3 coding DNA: TGTGCCAGCAGCCCCCAGGGAGCAGCAATGAACACTGAAGCTTTCTTT. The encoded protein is CASSPQGAAMNTEAFF.

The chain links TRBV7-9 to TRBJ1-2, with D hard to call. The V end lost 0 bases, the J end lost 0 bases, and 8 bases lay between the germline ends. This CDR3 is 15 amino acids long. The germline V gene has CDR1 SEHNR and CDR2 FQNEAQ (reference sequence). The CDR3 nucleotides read TGTGCCAGCAGCTTAGCGTCCTCAGCTAACTATGGCTACACCTTC. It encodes CASSLASSANYGYTF.

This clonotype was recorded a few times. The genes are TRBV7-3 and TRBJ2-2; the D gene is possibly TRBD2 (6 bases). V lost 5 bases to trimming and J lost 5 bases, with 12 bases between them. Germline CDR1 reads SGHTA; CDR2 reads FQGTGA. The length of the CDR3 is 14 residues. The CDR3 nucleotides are TGTGCCAGCAGCCTGCCGGGGGAGACCGGGGAGCTGTTTTTT. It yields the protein CASSLPGETGELFF.

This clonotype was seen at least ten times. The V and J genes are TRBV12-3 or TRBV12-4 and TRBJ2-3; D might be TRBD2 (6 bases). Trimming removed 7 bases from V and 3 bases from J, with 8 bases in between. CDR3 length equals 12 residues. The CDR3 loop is CASNAGTDTQYF. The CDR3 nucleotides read TGTGCCAGCAACGCGGGGACAGATACGCAGTATTTT.

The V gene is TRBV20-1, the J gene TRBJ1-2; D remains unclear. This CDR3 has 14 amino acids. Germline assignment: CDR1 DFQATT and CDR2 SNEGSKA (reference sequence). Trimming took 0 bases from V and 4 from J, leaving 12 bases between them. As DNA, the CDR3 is TGCAGTGCTAGAGATCATCCGGACGTCTATGGCTACACCTTC. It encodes CSARDHPDVYGYTF.

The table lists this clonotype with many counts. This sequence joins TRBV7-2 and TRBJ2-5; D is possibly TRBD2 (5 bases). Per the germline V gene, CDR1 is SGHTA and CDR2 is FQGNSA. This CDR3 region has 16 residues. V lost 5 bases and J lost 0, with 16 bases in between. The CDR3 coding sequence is TGTGCCAGCAGCCTCGGACTTCCCACGGACCAAGAGACCCAGTACTTC. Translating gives CASSLGLPTDQETQYF.